Presented here are 28 T cell receptor beta chains from one specimen sequenced in a study of CD8+CD57+ T cells in acquired aplastic anemia. Genomic DNA constituted the template upon which TCR beta VDJ and CDR3 profiling was performed. TCRdb recomputed calls from the reads with MiXCR, one row per CDR3 protein. The sample has about 170,000 distinct CDR3 sequences, 45% to 55% seen once; the top ten hold around 1.1%. In patients chosen for sequencing, flow cytometry had shown CD8+CD57+ cell expansion. The sample consisted of sorted CD4+, CD8+, or CD8+CD57+ T cells (not recorded which) from PBMCs. All receptors come from a human donor with aplastic anemia.

The sample holds many counts of this clonotype. For the CDR3, the DNA is TGTGCCAGCAGTGATACAGGCCTCCCCTCCTACGAGCAGTACTTC. Residues: CASSDTGLPSYEQYF. V usage is TRBV6-1 and J usage is TRBJ2-7; D is possibly TRBD1 (5 bases). The CDR3 is made up of 15 amino acids. Germline V gene data show CDR1 as MNHNS and CDR2 as SASEGT. The germline V and J ends were trimmed by 3 bases and 0 bases, with 12 bases remaining between them.

This rearrangement joins TRBV18 to TRBJ1-3; 7 nucleotides line up with TRBD1. This CDR3 contains 15 residues. Germline CDR1 is KGHSH and CDR2 is LQKENI. Trimming cost V 6 bases and J 4 bases; bases outside gene matches: 9. The CDR3 DNA follows: TGTGCCAGCTCCCAGGGACAGTTTATCGGAAACACCATATATTTT. It encodes CASSQGQFIGNTIYF.

In this sample, this clonotype turned up a few times. This chain connects TRBV29-1 to TRBJ1-1, with TRBD1 as a possible D gene (6 bases). Germline V lookup: CDR1 SQVTM, CDR2 ANQGSEA. The V gene lost 6 bases and the J gene lost 1 base, with 9 bases spanning the gap. This CDR3 region has 12 residues. CDR3 bases: TGCAGCGTGGAGACAGGGAACACTGAAGCTTTCTTT. The encoded protein is CSVETGNTEAFF.

This clonotype was observed many times. The chain joins TRBV12-3 or TRBV12-4 to TRBJ2-3; 10 bases fit TRBD2. The CDR3 totals 18 residues. The V and J ends lost 6 bases and 2 bases, in that order; junction bases with no gene match: 14. For the CDR3, the DNA is TGTGCCAGCAGCCGAATCCCGCCCGGGACTAGCGTCACAGATACGCAGTATTTT. Translating it yields CASSRIPPGTSVTDTQYF.

V usage is TRBV19 and J usage is TRBJ1-5; D unclear. V lost 6 bases and J 0 bases, leaving 9 bases between the germline ends. The CDR3 spans 14 residues. Per germline, CDR1 LNHDA and CDR2 SQIVND (reference sequence). The CDR3 reads CASRRSYSNQPQHF. CDR3 in DNA: TGTGCCAGTAGAAGGTCGTATAGCAATCAGCCCCAGCATTTT.

This clonotype has at least ten counts. The chain combines TRBV29-1 with TRBJ2-2, with a tentative D call TRBD1 (5 bases). Trimming shortened V by 4 bases and J by 5 bases, and 11 bases separated the two germline ends. Germline CDR1 reads SQVTM; CDR2 reads ANQGSEA. CDR3 length equals 13 residues. Written as DNA, the CDR3 is TGCAGCGTTGTGGGGCAGGGAACCGGGGAGCTGTTTTTT. It is translated as CSVVGQGTGELFF.

Turning to this clonotype: A clone one base away is much larger, so this may be a read error. The chain couples TRBV5-4 to TRBJ2-3, with 9 bases identical to TRBD2. The CDR3 totals 15 residues. V trimming: 3 bases; J trimming: 6 bases; junction bases outside the gene matches: 8. Per germline, CDR1 SGHNT and CDR2 YYREEE (reference sequence). The CDR3 DNA reads as TGTGCCAGCAGCTCCAATAGCGGGGGTGTGGATACGCAGTATTTT. This encodes CASSSNSGGVDTQYF. The full variable domain, rest sourced from reference TRBV5-4 and TRBJ2-3, is ETGVTQSPTHLIKTRGQQVTLRCSSQSGHNTVSWYQQALGQGPQFIFQYYREEENGRGNFPPRFSGLQFPNYSSELNVNALELDDSALYLCASSSNSGGVDTQYFGPGTRLTVL.

This clonotype was found many times. Sequence at one end of the junction differs from germline and may be a read error. The gene calls are TRBV6-1 and TRBJ1-2; D unresolved. The CDR3 extends over 12 amino acids. Germline V gene data show CDR1 as MNHNS and CDR2 as SASEGT. For the CDR3, the DNA is TGTGCCAGCAGAGAAGGGTTGCTTGGCTACACCTTC. This codes for CASREGLLGYTF.

J is TRBJ1-1 and V is TRBV25-1, with D perhaps matching TRBD1 (6 bases). Germline CDR1 and CDR2: MGHDK and SYGVNS. This CDR3 comprises 15 residues. V gave up 7 bases and J gave up 1 base, with 16 bases separating them. The CDR3 loop is CASTSPGHRNTEAFF. The DNA of the CDR3 is TGTGCCAGCACCTCGCCGGGACACCGGAACACTGAAGCTTTCTTT.

Only a few counts were recorded for this clonotype. This chain links TRBV2 with TRBJ2-7; D uncertain. Trimming took 7 bases from V and 3 from J, leaving 10 bases between them. Germline CDR1 reads SNHLY; CDR2 reads FYNNEI. The CDR3 is 12 residues long. The CDR3 spells CASNLDVYEQYF. CDR3 in DNA: TGTGCCAGCAACCTGGATGTCTACGAGCAGTACTTC.

In its sample, this clonotype was seen once. The chain couples TRBV7-6 to TRBJ2-7; 7 bases are shared with TRBD2. Per the germline V gene, CDR1 is SGHVS and CDR2 is FNYEAQ. The CDR3 runs 16 residues. The trim removed 3 bases at V and 3 bases at J, leaving 11 bases unmatched. CDR3 region: CASSLGRASPRYEQYF. The CDR3 DNA reads as TGTGCCAGCAGCTTGGGGAGGGCGTCTCCTCGCTACGAGCAGTACTTC.

CDR3 nucleotide sequence: TGCGCCAGCAGTGAGGTTGAGGCGGGAAGCTACAATGAGCAGTTCTTC. It encodes CASSEVEAGSYNEQFF. V is TRBV10-2 and J is TRBJ2-1, with a possible D match to TRBD2 (6 bases). V lost 2 bases and J 3 bases, leaving 14 bases between the germline ends. The CDR3 sequence is 16 residues long. CDR1 is WSHSY, CDR2 SAAADI, per germline.

The chain recombines TRBV20-1 with TRBJ2-6; a weak D match, TRBD1 (5 bases). The germline V gene encodes CDR1 DFQATT and CDR2 SNEGSKA (reference sequence). Trimming removed 5 bases at V and 1 base at J, with 9 bases between. CDR3 length: 14 amino acids. CDR3 region: CSAWTLSGANVLTF. The CDR3 region has the DNA TGCAGTGCTTGGACACTGTCTGGGGCCAACGTCCTGACTTTC.

Worth noting for this clonotype: This may stem from a read error, because a much larger clone lies one nucleotide away. The chain carries TRBV5-1 and TRBJ1-1; a weak D match, TRBD1 (5 bases). CDR1 SGHRS and CDR2 YFSETQ come from the germline V gene. CDR3 length: 14 residues. CDR3 amino acids: CASSSQGAGTEALF. The CDR3 DNA reads TGCGCCAGCAGCTCCCAGGGCGCCGGCACTGAAGCTCTCTTT.

The chain has TRBV29-1 and TRBJ2-1, with D perhaps TRBD1 or TRBD2 (7 bases each). CDR1 is SQVTM, CDR2 ANQGSEA, per germline. The ends were cut back, 6 bases at V and 1 base at J, with 10 bases in the middle. This CDR3 is built from 13 residues. The CDR3 loop is CSVRGGSYNEQFF. CDR3 in DNA: TGCAGCGTCAGGGGGGGTTCCTACAATGAGCAGTTCTTC.

The chain joins TRBV7-8 to TRBJ1-2; D uncertain. There are 11 residues in the CDR3. Germline V gene sequence: CDR1 SGHVS, CDR2 FQNEAQ. Deletions cut 6 bases from V and 5 bases from J, with 7 bases between. DNA for the CDR3: TGTGCCAGCAGGTCAGAGTATGGCTACACCTTC. Its protein product is CASRSEYGYTF.

The rearrangement links TRBV6-4 to TRBJ2-5, with D uncertain. The germline CDR1 and CDR2 sequences are MRHNA and SNTAGT. V was shortened by 8 bases and J by 5 bases, with 9 bases between the two germline ends. The CDR3 loop spans 11 amino acids. CDR3 DNA sequence: TGTGCCAGCGGCCCTTTGGAGACCCAGTACTTC. This translates into CASGPLETQYF.

J is TRBJ2-5 and V is TRBV6-4, with 12 bases that match TRBD2. The V and J ends lost 2 bases and 4 bases, in that order; junction bases with no gene match: 8. The CDR3 consists of 17 residues. From germline, CDR1 is MRHNA and CDR2 SNTAGT. The CDR3: CASSDPTSGGLLETQYF. CDR3 sequence (DNA): TGTGCCAGCAGTGACCCAACTAGCGGGGGGCTTCTAGAGACCCAGTACTTC.

On this clonotype itself: A much bigger clone sits one base away, suggesting this may be a read error. This chain uses TRBV9 with TRBJ1-3; D unresolved. Per the germline V gene, CDR1 is SGDLS and CDR2 is YYNGEE. The CDR3 length is 13 residues. The germline V and J ends were trimmed by 5 bases and 0 bases, with 6 bases remaining between them. CDR3 DNA: TGTGCCAGCAGTCTGGACTCTGGAAACACCATATATTTT. This gives the protein CASSLDSGNTIYF. The complete variable domain, with remaining parts taken from reference TRBV9 and TRBJ1-3, reads DSGVTQTPKHLITATGQRVTLRCSPRSGDLSVYWYQQSLDQGLQFLIQYYNGEERAKGNILERFSAQQFPDLHSELNLSSLELGDSALYFCASSLDSGNTIYFGEGSWLTVV.

This clonotype was recorded a few times. The chain joins TRBV2 to TRBJ2-3, with 12 nucleotides matching TRBD2. Germline loops: CDR1 SNHLY, CDR2 FYNNEI. This CDR3 region has 14 residues. V gave up 9 bases and J gave up 2 bases; unmatched junction bases: 3. The CDR3 DNA follows: TGTGCCAGAGCTAGCGGGGGGGTCACAGATACGCAGTATTTT. It yields the protein CARASGGVTDTQYF.

The rearrangement joins TRBV25-1 to TRBJ1-2, with D tentatively TRBD1 (5 bases). Trimming cost V 2 bases and J 7 bases, with 17 bases left between them. The CDR3 is made up of 15 amino acids. The germline V gene has CDR1 MGHDK and CDR2 SYGVNS. In nucleotides, the CDR3 is TGTGCCAGCAGTGAACTAGGACACACGGAGAGTGGCTACACCTTC. It translates to CASSELGHTESGYTF.

V is TRBV29-1 and J is TRBJ2-3, with a possible D match to TRBD1 (5 bases). The CDR3 is 11 residues long. CDR1 is SQVTM, CDR2 ANQGSEA, per germline. V gave up 7 bases and J gave up 1 base, with 6 bases separating them. CDR3 sequence: CSAQGTDTQYF. The CDR3, as DNA: TGCAGCGCACAGGGCACAGATACGCAGTATTTT.

The V call is TRBV5-5, the J call TRBJ2-7; 9 bases match TRBD2. V dropped 2 bases and J dropped 2; count of bases not matched to a gene: 5. Per germline, CDR1 SGHKS and CDR2 YYEKEE (reference sequence). The CDR3 loop spans 15 amino acids. The CDR3 DNA follows: TGTGCCAGCAGCTTACGACTAGCGGTGCCCTACGAGCAGTACTTC. This sequence encodes CASSLRLAVPYEQYF.

The chain couples TRBV24-1 to TRBJ1-2, with 8 bases that match TRBD1. Per the germline V gene, CDR1 is KGHDR and CDR2 is SFDVKD. V lost 4 bases to trimming and J lost 6 bases; unmatched junction nucleotides: 0. There are 12 residues in the CDR3. DNA of the CDR3: TGTGCCACCAGTGAGGACAGGGATGGCTACACCTTC. Its translation: CATSEDRDGYTF.

This clonotype has more than one count but fewer than ten. This may arise from a read error, as a much more abundant clone is one base away. CDR3 loop: CASSLEGNVRTGEPFF. The CDR3 nucleotides are TGTGCCAGCAGCTTAGAGGGTAACGTCAGGACCGGGGAGCCGTTTTTT. The chain has TRBV7-8 and TRBJ2-2; a weak D match, TRBD2 (5 bases). The CDR3 totals 16 residues. Germline-derived CDR1 and CDR2 are SGHVS and FQNEAQ.

This clonotype showed up many times. The chain combines TRBV7-2 with TRBJ1-1; D unresolved. Trimming took off 6 bases at V and 6 bases at J, with 17 bases between the two ends. This CDR3 has 14 amino acids. CDR1 and CDR2 (germline): SGHTA, FQGNSA. In DNA form, the CDR3 reads TGTGCCAGCAGTTTGTTGGGAGGGTGGCCTGAAGCTTTCTTT. It yields the protein CASSLLGGWPEAFF.

The gene calls are TRBV9 and TRBJ1-1; D is possibly TRBD1 (5 bases). V was shortened by 2 bases and J by 4 bases, with 9 bases between the two germline ends. In germline, CDR1 is SGDLS, CDR2 YYNGEE. The CDR3 extends over 13 amino acids. In nucleotides, the CDR3 is TGTGCCAGCAGCGTGAGACAGTCCACTGAAGCTTTCTTT. Protein: CASSVRQSTEAFF.

The chain combines TRBV9 with TRBJ1-1; D ambiguous. The germline V gene encodes CDR1 SGDLS and CDR2 YYNGEE. The V gene lost 0 bases and the J gene lost 3 bases, with 15 bases spanning the gap. This CDR3 has 16 amino acids. DNA of the CDR3: TGTGCCAGCAGCGTAGTCCCTGGGCTTACAGACACTGAAGCTTTCTTT. It translates to CASSVVPGLTDTEAFF. Combining the CDR3 with reference TRBV9 and TRBJ1-1 gives the whole variable domain DSGVTQTPKHLITATGQRVTLRCSPRSGDLSVYWYQQSLDQGLQFLIQYYNGEERAKGNILERFSAQQFPDLHSELNLSSLELGDSALYFCASSVVPGLTDTEAFFGQGTRLTVV.